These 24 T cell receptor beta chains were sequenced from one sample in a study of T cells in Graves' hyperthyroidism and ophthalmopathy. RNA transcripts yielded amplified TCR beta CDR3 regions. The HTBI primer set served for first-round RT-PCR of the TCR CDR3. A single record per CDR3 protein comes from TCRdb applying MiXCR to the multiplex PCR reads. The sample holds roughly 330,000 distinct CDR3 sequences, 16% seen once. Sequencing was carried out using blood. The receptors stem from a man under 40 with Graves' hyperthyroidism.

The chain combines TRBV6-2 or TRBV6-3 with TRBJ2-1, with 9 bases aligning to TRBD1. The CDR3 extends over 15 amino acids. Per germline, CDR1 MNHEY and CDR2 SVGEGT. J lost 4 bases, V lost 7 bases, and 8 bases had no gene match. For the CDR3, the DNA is TGTGCCAGCACCCGGACAGGGGAAACTTACAATGAGCAGTTCTTC. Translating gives CASTRTGETYNEQFF.

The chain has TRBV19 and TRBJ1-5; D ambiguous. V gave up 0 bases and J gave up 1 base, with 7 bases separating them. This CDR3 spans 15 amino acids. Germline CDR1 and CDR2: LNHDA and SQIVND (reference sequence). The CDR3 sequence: CASSIDSRSNQPQHF. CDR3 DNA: TGTGCCAGTAGTATAGACTCCCGAAGCAATCAGCCCCAGCATTTT. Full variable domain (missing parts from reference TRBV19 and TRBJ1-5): DGGITQSPKYLFRKEGQNVTLSCEQNLNHDAMYWYRQDPGQGLRLIYYSQIVNDFQKGDIAEGYSVSREKKESFPLTVTSAQKNPTAFYLCASSIDSRSNQPQHFGDGTRLSIL.

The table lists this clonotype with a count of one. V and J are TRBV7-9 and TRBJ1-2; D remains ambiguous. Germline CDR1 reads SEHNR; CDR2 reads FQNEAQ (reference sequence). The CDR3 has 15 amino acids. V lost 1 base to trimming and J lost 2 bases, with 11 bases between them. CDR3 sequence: CASSLVGYRNYGYTF. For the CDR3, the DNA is TGTGCCAGCAGCTTAGTAGGATACCGGAACTATGGCTACACCTTC.

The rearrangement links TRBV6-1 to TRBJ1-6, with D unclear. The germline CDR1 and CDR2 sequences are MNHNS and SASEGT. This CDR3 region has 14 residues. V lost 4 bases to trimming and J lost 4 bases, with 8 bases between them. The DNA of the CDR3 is TGTGCCAGCAGTGCCGAGCCTTATAATTCACCCCTCCACTTT. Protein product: CASSAEPYNSPLHF.

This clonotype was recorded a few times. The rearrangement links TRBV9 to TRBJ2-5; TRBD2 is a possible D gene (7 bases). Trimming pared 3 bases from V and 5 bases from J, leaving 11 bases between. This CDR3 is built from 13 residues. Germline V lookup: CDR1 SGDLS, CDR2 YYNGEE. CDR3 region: CASSAGGAETQYF. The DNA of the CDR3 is TGTGCCAGCAGCGCTGGGGGGGCGGAGACCCAGTACTTC.

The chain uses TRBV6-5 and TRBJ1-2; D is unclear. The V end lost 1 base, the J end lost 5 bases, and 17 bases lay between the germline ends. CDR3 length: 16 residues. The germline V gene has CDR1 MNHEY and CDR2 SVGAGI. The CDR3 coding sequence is TGTGCCAGCAGTTACTATGACCCAGACGGAGAGTATGGCTACACCTTC. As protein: CASSYYDPDGEYGYTF.

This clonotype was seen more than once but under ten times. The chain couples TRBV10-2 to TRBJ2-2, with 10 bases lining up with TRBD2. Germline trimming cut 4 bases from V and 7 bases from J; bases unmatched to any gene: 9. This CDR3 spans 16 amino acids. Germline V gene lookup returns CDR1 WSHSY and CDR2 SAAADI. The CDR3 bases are TGCGCCAGCAGTGGGATTCTAGCGGGAGCTAGCGGGGAGCTGTTTTTT. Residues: CASSGILAGASGELFF.

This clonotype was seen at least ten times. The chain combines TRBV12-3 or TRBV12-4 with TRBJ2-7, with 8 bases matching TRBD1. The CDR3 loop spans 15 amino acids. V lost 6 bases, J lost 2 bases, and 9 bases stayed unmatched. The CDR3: CASRQAGGLAYEQYF. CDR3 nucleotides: TGTGCCAGCAGACAGGCAGGGGGCCTTGCCTACGAGCAGTACTTC.

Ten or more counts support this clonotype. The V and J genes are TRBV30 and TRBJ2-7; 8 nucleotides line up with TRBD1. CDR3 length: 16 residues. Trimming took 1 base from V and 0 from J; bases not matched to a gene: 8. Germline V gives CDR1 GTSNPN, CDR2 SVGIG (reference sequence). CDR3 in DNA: TGTGCCTGGAGTGGTCACAGGGGGTTCAGCTCCTACGAGCAGTACTTC. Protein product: CAWSGHRGFSSYEQYF.

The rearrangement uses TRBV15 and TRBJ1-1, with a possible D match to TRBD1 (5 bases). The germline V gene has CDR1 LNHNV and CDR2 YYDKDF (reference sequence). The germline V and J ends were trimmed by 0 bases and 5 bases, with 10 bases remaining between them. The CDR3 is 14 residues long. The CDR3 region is CATSRDRGRTEAFF. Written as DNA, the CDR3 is TGTGCCACCAGCAGAGATCGGGGGAGGACTGAAGCTTTCTTT. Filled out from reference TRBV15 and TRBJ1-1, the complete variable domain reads DAMVIQNPRYQVTQFGKPVTLSCSQTLNHNVMYWYQQKSSQAPKLLFHYYDKDFNNEADTPDNFQSRRPNTSFCFLDIRSPGLGDTAMYLCATSRDRGRTEAFFGQGTRLTVV.

CDR3 coding DNA: TGTGCCAGCAGTGTGACTAGGATTGCAGATACGCAGTATTTT. It is translated as CASSVTRIADTQYF. The chain joins TRBV27 to TRBJ2-3; a weak D match, TRBD2 (6 bases). This CDR3 comprises 14 residues. Germline values: CDR1 MNHEY, CDR2 SMNVEV (reference sequence). The V end was cut by 5 bases, the J end by 4 bases, with 13 bases between.

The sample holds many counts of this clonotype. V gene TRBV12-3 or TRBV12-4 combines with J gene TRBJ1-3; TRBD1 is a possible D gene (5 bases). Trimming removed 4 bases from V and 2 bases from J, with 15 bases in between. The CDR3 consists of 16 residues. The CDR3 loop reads CASSSRGGSTGNTIYF. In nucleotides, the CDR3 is TGTGCCAGCAGTTCCCGTGGGGGGTCCACTGGAAACACCATATATTTT.

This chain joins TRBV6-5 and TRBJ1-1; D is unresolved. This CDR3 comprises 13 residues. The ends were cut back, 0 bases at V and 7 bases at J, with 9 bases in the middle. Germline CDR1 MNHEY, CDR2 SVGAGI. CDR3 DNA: TGTGCCAGCAGTTACTCGAACCCCTTTGAAGCTTTCTTT. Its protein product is CASSYSNPFEAFF.

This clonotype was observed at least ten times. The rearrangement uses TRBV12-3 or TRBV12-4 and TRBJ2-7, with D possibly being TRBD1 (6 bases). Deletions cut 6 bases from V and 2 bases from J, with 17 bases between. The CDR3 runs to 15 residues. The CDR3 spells CASSSGTIDTYEQYF. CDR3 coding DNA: TGTGCCAGCAGCTCAGGGACAATAGATACCTACGAGCAGTACTTC.

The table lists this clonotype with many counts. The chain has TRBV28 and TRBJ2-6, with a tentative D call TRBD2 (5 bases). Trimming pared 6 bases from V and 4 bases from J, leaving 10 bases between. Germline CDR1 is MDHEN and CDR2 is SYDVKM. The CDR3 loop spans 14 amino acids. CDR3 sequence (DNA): TGTGCCAGCAGAACAACGGGGGGGGCCAACGTCCTGACTTTC. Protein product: CASRTTGGANVLTF.

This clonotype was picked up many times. The CDR3 protein is CASSLLTSGSRSSYNEQFF. CDR3 sequence (DNA): TGTGCCAGCAGTTTGTTGACTAGCGGGAGTAGGAGCTCCTACAATGAGCAGTTCTTC. The V gene is TRBV12-3 or TRBV12-4, the J gene TRBJ2-1; 12 bases map to TRBD2. The CDR3 is made up of 19 amino acids. V shed 3 bases and J 0 bases; nucleotides not matched to a gene: 9.

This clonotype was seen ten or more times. CDR3 DNA: TGTGCCAGCAAGTTTGGGACAGGGGGCTCGAACACTGAAGCTTTCTTT. This translates into CASKFGTGGSNTEAFF. The rearrangement links TRBV27 to TRBJ1-1; 12 bases fit TRBD1. This CDR3 has 16 residues. Germline V CDR1 and CDR2: MNHEY, SMNVEV (reference sequence). J lost 1 base, V lost 7 bases, and 7 bases had no gene match.

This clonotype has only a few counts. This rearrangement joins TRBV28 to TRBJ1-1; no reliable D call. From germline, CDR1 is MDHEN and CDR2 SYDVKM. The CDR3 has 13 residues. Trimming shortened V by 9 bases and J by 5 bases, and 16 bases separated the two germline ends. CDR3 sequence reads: CASWPEFGTEAFF. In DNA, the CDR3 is TGTGCCAGTTGGCCAGAGTTTGGGACTGAAGCTTTCTTT.

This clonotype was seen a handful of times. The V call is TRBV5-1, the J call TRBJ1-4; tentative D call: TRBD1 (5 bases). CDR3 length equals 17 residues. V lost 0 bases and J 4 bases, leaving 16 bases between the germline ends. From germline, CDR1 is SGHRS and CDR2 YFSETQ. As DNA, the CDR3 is TGCGCCAGCAGCTTGGGAGACAGCGGGGATAGTAATGAAAAACTGTTTTTT. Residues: CASSLGDSGDSNEKLFF. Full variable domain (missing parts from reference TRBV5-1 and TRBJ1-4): KAGVTQTPRYLIKTRGQQVTLSCSPISGHRSVSWYQQTPGQGLQFLFEYFSETQRNKGNFPGRFSGRQFSNSRSEMNVSTLELGDSALYLCASSLGDSGDSNEKLFFGSGTQLSVL.

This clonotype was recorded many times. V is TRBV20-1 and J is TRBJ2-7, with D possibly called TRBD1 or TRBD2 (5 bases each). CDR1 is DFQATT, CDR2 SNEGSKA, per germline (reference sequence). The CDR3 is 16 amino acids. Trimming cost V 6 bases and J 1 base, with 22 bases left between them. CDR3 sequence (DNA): TGCAGTGCCGAATCTTACGGGGACCCGGGATCCTACGAGCAGTACTTC. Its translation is CSAESYGDPGSYEQYF.

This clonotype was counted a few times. The CDR3, as DNA: TGCAGCGTGGACGCGTTTACCGGGACAGGGTTCACAGATACGCAGTATTTT. Protein product: CSVDAFTGTGFTDTQYF. The chain joins TRBV29-1 to TRBJ2-3; 9 bases are a match to TRBD1. CDR3 length: 17 residues. The V and J ends lost 6 bases and 2 bases, in that order; junction bases with no gene match: 15. CDR1 SQVTM and CDR2 ANQGSEA come from the germline V gene.

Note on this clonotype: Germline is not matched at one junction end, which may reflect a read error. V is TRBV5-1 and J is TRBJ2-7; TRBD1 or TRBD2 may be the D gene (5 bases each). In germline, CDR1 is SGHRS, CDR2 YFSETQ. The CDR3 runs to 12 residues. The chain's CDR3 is CASSSDRDEQYF. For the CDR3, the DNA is TGCGCCAGCAGCTCTGATAGGGACGAACAGTACTTC.

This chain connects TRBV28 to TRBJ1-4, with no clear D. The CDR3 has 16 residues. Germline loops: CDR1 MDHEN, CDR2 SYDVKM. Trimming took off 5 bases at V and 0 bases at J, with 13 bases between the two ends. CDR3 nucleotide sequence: TGTGCCAGCAGTGCCCCAGAGGACGCAACTAATGAAAAACTGTTTTTT. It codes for CASSAPEDATNEKLFF. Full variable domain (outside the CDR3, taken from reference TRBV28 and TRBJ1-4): DVKVTQSSRYLVKRTGEKVFLECVQDMDHENMFWYRQDPGLGLRLIYFSYDVKMKEKGDIPEGYSVSREKKERFSLILESASTNQTSMYLCASSAPEDATNEKLFFGSGTQLSVL.

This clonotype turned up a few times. DNA for the CDR3: TGTGCCAGCAGTGTGGGGGACGACGAGCAGTACTTC. It encodes CASSVGDDEQYF. The genes are TRBV6-1 and TRBJ2-7; D may be TRBD1 or TRBD2 (5 bases each). Between the trimmed V and J ends, which lost 4 bases and 5 bases, there was a span of 9 bases. CDR1 is MNHNS and CDR2 is SASEGT in the germline V gene. The CDR3 is made up of 12 amino acids.